These 27 T cell receptor beta chains came from one sample sequenced in a study of T cell repertoires in cytomegalovirus infection (dated by TCRdb to the late 2010s). The sequencer was an Illumina HiSeq 1500. TCRdb took the public reads, trimmed them with fastp at Q25, ran MiXCR for clone calling and kept in-frame beta chains. Each record represents a unique CDR3 protein, reported with the most common genes and DNA among its rows. The sample table lists just under 550,000 distinct CDR3 sequences, about a quarter of them with a count of one. The ten biggest clones cover about 13% of the sample. Sequenced sample: PBMCs. The receptors come from a human donor in good health (CMV status not recorded). Some clones in this sample may be carry-over from other donors' samples.

This chain uses TRBV27 with TRBJ2-1; 7 bases fit TRBD2. V lost 5 bases to trimming and J lost 2 bases; unmatched junction nucleotides: 9. This CDR3 comprises 16 residues. CDR1 is MNHEY and CDR2 is SMNVEV in the germline V gene (reference sequence). The CDR3 region is CASSETSDPTYNEQFF. In nucleotides, the CDR3 is TGTGCCAGCAGTGAAACTAGCGACCCGACCTACAATGAGCAGTTCTTC.

This clonotype has only a few counts. The rearrangement uses TRBV6-5 and TRBJ1-4; D call uncertain. The V gene's germline CDR1 is MNHEY and CDR2 SVGAGI. This CDR3 comprises 10 residues. CDR3 protein: CGGANEKLFF. In DNA form, the CDR3 reads TGTGGGGGAGCTAATGAAAAACTGTTTTTT.

This clonotype has ten or more counts. The chain has TRBV7-2 and TRBJ2-5; possibly TRBD1 for D (5 bases). Trimming took 3 bases from V and 5 from J, leaving 13 bases between them. CDR1 and CDR2 (germline): SGHTA, FQGNSA. There are 14 residues in the CDR3. The DNA of the CDR3 is TGTGCCAGCAGCTTGGTCGCAGGGCGGGAGACCCAGTACTTC. It yields the protein CASSLVAGRETQYF.

This clonotype has at least ten counts. This chain uses TRBV11-2 with TRBJ2-2; D uncertain. Looked up from germline, CDR1 is SGHAT and CDR2 is FQNNGV. V lost 3 bases, J lost 1 base, and 6 bases lay in between. The CDR3 consists of 14 residues. This CDR3 is CASSFVVNTGELFF. The CDR3 DNA reads TGTGCCAGCAGCTTCGTCGTGAACACCGGGGAGCTGTTTTTT.

The chain joins TRBV28 to TRBJ1-1, with 7 bases that match TRBD1. Looked up from germline, CDR1 is MDHEN and CDR2 is SYDVKM. J was trimmed by 6 bases and V by 7 bases; bases with no gene match: 5. The CDR3 is made up of 12 amino acids. CDR3 sequence (DNA): TGTGCCAGCAAGGGGGCTAGGGCTGAAGCTTTCTTT. It yields the protein CASKGARAEAFF.

This clonotype was seen at least ten times. V usage is TRBV2 and J usage is TRBJ2-1; TRBD2 agrees at 11 bases. The J segment lost 8 bases and the V segment lost 3 bases, leaving 12 bases of the junction unmatched. Germline V gene sequence: CDR1 SNHLY, CDR2 FYNNEI. CDR3 length: 17 residues. CDR3: CASSEVAGSGRDDEQFF. The CDR3 DNA is TGTGCCAGCAGTGAGGTCGCGGGTAGCGGGAGGGACGATGAGCAGTTCTTC.

The rearrangement links TRBV7-7 to TRBJ2-1; tentatively, D is TRBD1 or TRBD2 (5 bases each). V lost 5 bases, J lost 7 bases, and 21 bases lay in between. The CDR3 consists of 16 residues. In germline, CDR1 is SSHAT, CDR2 FNYEAQ (reference sequence). The DNA for the CDR3 is TGTGCCAGCAGCCTATATTCAGGGTTGTCGGGAAATGAGCAGTTCTTC. Protein product: CASSLYSGLSGNEQFF.

In this sample, this clonotype turned up a few times. The chain joins TRBV4-2 to TRBJ2-3; 7 bases are a match to TRBD2. Per germline, CDR1 LGHNA and CDR2 YNFKEQ. The CDR3 runs to 17 residues. Germline trimming cut 0 bases from V and 5 bases from J; bases unmatched to any gene: 11. CDR3 nucleotides: TGTGCCAGCAGCCAAGATGGTGGTGTATCGGGAGGAGATACGCAGTATTTT. Encoded protein: CASSQDGGVSGGDTQYF.

This clonotype was counted ten times or more. The chain has TRBV7-8 and TRBJ2-1; no clear D gene. Trimming shortened V by 1 base and J by 0 bases, and 7 bases separated the two germline ends. This CDR3 has 15 residues. Germline loops: CDR1 SGHVS, CDR2 FQNEAQ. CDR3 bases: TGTGCCAGCAGCTTAGATTATGGCTCCTACAATGAGCAGTTCTTC. It is translated as CASSLDYGSYNEQFF.

CDR3 sequence (DNA): TGCAGCGTTGAGACTAGCGGGCACTACGAGCAGTACTTC. Protein: CSVETSGHYEQYF. V and J are TRBV29-1 and TRBJ2-7, with TRBD2 matching over 10 bases. Germline trimming cut 3 bases from V and 3 bases from J; bases unmatched to any gene: 2. CDR1 and CDR2 from the germline V gene are SQVTM and ANQGSEA. This CDR3 is 13 amino acids long.

This clonotype was seen a single time. This chain links TRBV6-2 or TRBV6-3 with TRBJ2-1; 8 bases are a match to TRBD2. Germline V gene data show CDR1 as MNHEY and CDR2 as SVGEGT. The CDR3 sequence is 14 residues long. Trimming at V came to 7 bases and at J to 5 bases, leaving 7 bases not matched to a gene. CDR3 DNA sequence: TGTGCCAGCAAACCCAGCGGGGGAAACAATGAGCAGTTCTTC. This encodes CASKPSGGNNEQFF.

This clonotype was observed many times. The chain employs TRBV7-2 and TRBJ2-6; D gene uncertain. Germline V gene lookup returns CDR1 SGHTA and CDR2 FQGNSA. The CDR3 is made up of 15 amino acids. With 1 base removed from V and 2 bases from J, the gap between germline ends came to 6 bases. CDR3 protein: CASSLEPAGANVLTF. The CDR3 DNA follows: TGTGCCAGCAGCTTAGAACCAGCTGGGGCCAACGTCCTGACTTTC.

This clonotype was seen more than once but under ten times. The V call is TRBV23-1, the J call TRBJ1-5, with TRBD1 identical over 7 bases. TRBV23-1 is an ORF for which the function is uncertain. The CDR3 consists of 16 residues. V shed 0 bases, J shed 6 bases, and the junction held 8 bases outside the gene matches. CDR3 protein: CASSQSRGGEGQPQHF. DNA for the CDR3: TGCGCCAGCAGTCAATCTCGAGGGGGCGAAGGTCAGCCCCAGCATTTT.

The J gene is TRBJ2-7, the V gene TRBV7-9, with D possibly being TRBD2 (6 bases). This CDR3 comprises 15 residues. Germline V gene sequence: CDR1 SEHNR, CDR2 FQNEAQ (reference sequence). Trimming stripped 5 bases from V and 0 bases from J, with 14 bases between. As DNA, the CDR3 is TGTGCCAGCAGCGGGGGTGGAGGGACCTCCTACGAGCAGTACGTC. Residues: CASSGGGGTSYEQYV.

The chain carries TRBV6-2 or TRBV6-3 and TRBJ2-7, with a possible D match to TRBD2 (5 bases). The CDR3 spans 13 residues. The germline V gene has CDR1 MNHEY and CDR2 SVGEGT. The V end was cut by 0 bases, the J end by 3 bases, with 6 bases between. The CDR3: CASSYSGNYEQYF. The CDR3 DNA sequence: TGTGCCAGCAGTTACTCCGGGAACTACGAGCAGTACTTC.

In its sample, this clonotype was seen a few times. The genes are TRBV5-4 and TRBJ1-1; 7 bases match TRBD1. Germline V gives CDR1 SGHNT, CDR2 YYREEE (reference sequence). The V gene end was trimmed by 7 bases and the J gene end by 6 bases; junction bases not matched to a gene: 3. The CDR3 sequence is 11 residues long. CDR3 in DNA: TGTGCCAGCCGCAGGGGGTCTGAAGCTTTCTTT. Its protein is CASRRGSEAFF.

This clonotype was seen at least ten times. The V and J genes are TRBV7-2 and TRBJ2-7; D call uncertain. This CDR3 is 11 amino acids long. The germline V and J ends were trimmed by 5 bases and 6 bases, with 8 bases remaining between them. Per germline, CDR1 SGHTA and CDR2 FQGNSA. CDR3 residues: CASSPSTEQYF. DNA for the CDR3: TGTGCCAGCAGCCCTTCGACCGAGCAGTACTTC.

This clonotype was seen a handful of times. This sequence joins TRBV6-1 and TRBJ2-1, with 12 bases identical to TRBD2. The V gene's germline CDR1 is MNHNS and CDR2 SASEGT. The CDR3 sequence is 16 residues long. The J segment lost 7 bases and the V segment lost 5 bases, leaving 9 bases of the junction unmatched. CDR3 in amino acids: CASSYLTSGSWNEQFF. CDR3 bases: TGTGCCAGCAGTTATCTGACTAGCGGGAGTTGGAATGAGCAGTTCTTC.

Many counts were recorded for this clonotype. The J gene is TRBJ1-4, the V gene TRBV5-5; D remains unclear. The V and J ends lost 0 bases and 0 bases respectively, with 6 bases between them. The CDR3 extends over 15 amino acids. The germline gives CDR1 SGHKS, CDR2 YYEKEE (reference sequence). This chain's CDR3 is CASSLGVATNEKLFF. The CDR3 DNA is TGTGCCAGCAGCTTGGGTGTTGCAACTAATGAAAAACTGTTTTTT.

This clonotype was picked up a small number of times. The chain carries TRBV6-2 or TRBV6-3 and TRBJ1-2, with D maybe TRBD1 (6 bases). Germline CDR1 is MNHEY and CDR2 is SVGEGT. CDR3 length: 16 amino acids. The V and J ends lost 5 bases and 0 bases respectively, with 16 bases between them. In nucleotides, the CDR3 is TGTGCCAGCAGTCTCCGGACAGCGGAATCTAACTATGGCTACACCTTC. This gives the protein CASSLRTAESNYGYTF.

As DNA, the CDR3 is TGTGCCAGCAGTTACCGCATCCGAAGCTCCTACAATGAGCAGTTCTTC. This sequence encodes CASSYRIRSSYNEQFF. The chain uses TRBV6-2 or TRBV6-3 and TRBJ2-1; D is uncertain. Between the trimmed V and J ends, which lost 2 bases and 0 bases, there was a span of 11 bases. There are 16 residues in the CDR3. Germline values: CDR1 MNHEY, CDR2 SVGEGT.

V is TRBV7-6 and J is TRBJ1-1; 9 bases are shared with TRBD1. Trimming at V came to 6 bases and at J to 7 bases, leaving 3 bases not matched to a gene. The CDR3 length is 12 residues. The germline V gene has CDR1 SGHVS and CDR2 FNYEAQ. The CDR3 region has the DNA TGTGCCAGCAGTCCGGGACAGGGTGAAGCTTTCTTT. Protein: CASSPGQGEAFF.

The V call is TRBV6-2 or TRBV6-3, the J call TRBJ2-1; TRBD2 might be the D (6 bases). V was clipped by 6 bases and J by 4 bases, with 19 bases between them. Per germline, CDR1 MNHEY and CDR2 SVGEGT. This CDR3 comprises 16 residues. CDR3 protein: CASSTHIPSVYNEQFF. As DNA, the CDR3 is TGTGCCAGCAGCACACATATACCTAGCGTTTACAATGAGCAGTTCTTC.

This clonotype was seen a handful of times. V and J are TRBV11-3 and TRBJ1-2; D perhaps matches TRBD1 (5 bases). CDR1 and CDR2 from the germline V gene are SGHNT and YENEEA. CDR3 length equals 14 residues. Trimming stripped 5 bases from V and 6 bases from J, with 16 bases between. The CDR3 sequence: CASSPGGGQDGYTF. The CDR3 nucleotides read TGTGCCAGCAGCCCCGGGGGAGGCCAGGATGGCTACACCTTC.

This clonotype was detected ten times or more. The CDR3 bases are TGTGCCAGCAGTCTAAGAGGACAGGGTTTGAACACTGAAGCTTTCTTT. Translated, it gives CASSLRGQGLNTEAFF. The J gene is TRBJ1-1, the V gene TRBV12-3 or TRBV12-4; 8 positions match TRBD1. V lost 5 bases, J lost 0 bases, and 8 bases stayed unmatched. The CDR3 runs to 16 residues.

The chain uses TRBV29-1 and TRBJ2-3; D might be TRBD2 (5 bases). The germline V and J ends were trimmed by 7 bases and 3 bases, with 8 bases remaining between them. The length of the CDR3 is 11 residues. The germline V gene encodes CDR1 SQVTM and CDR2 ANQGSEA. Here the CDR3 DNA reads TGCAGCGCCGGGGTTACAGATACGCAGTATTTT. The encoded protein is CSAGVTDTQYF.

The chain combines TRBV7-9 with TRBJ1-4; 8 bases align to TRBD1. Germline V gene data show CDR1 as SEHNR and CDR2 as FQNEAQ (reference sequence). The junction had 6 bases not matched to a gene; V was cut back by 5 bases and J by 7 bases. The CDR3 length is 14 residues. The CDR3 loop is CASSRRTGLEKLFF. The DNA for the CDR3 is TGTGCCAGCAGCCGAAGGACAGGGCTTGAAAAACTGTTTTTT.